This T cell receptor (beta chain) emerged from a study of regulatory T cells in long-lasting Graves disease. Study-wide results and caveats: The TCR repertoire of persistent Graves' patients was less diverse than that of newly diagnosed ones. Whereas new patients shared 966 public clonotypes, persistent patients shared more, at approximately 2,500.

V dropped 8 bases and J dropped 9 bases, with 17 bases sitting between them. CDR1 and CDR2 (germline): SNHLY, FYNNEI. This CDR3 spans 14 amino acids. Documented time point: persistent/refractory GD, antithyroid drugs over 5 years with positive TRAb. PBMC-derived RNA was used for the TCR library. For TCR beta, libraries came from iRepertoire HTBI primers and Arm-PCR of CDR3 regions. Via MiXCR, TCRdb re-called the multiplex PCR reads, giving one row per CDR3 protein. The sample consists of about 430,000 distinct CDR3 sequences, 21% of them appearing once. This clonotype was observed at least ten times. Its specificity is not known.

The genes are TRBV2 and TRBJ1-6; no reliable D call. The sequence derives from a female donor with Graves disease. The starting material was peripheral blood mononuclear cells (PBMCs), obtained when the disease was refractory, from a patient treated with antithyroid drugs. The CDR3 DNA sequence: TGTGCCAGCCGCCGTCCATCCCAGATTTCACCCCTCCACTTT. Translation gives CASRRPSQISPLHF.